A single sample is the source of the 31 T cell receptor beta chains below, sequenced in a study of T cell changes during pregnancy in multiple sclerosis. This table comes from immunoSEQ multiplex PCR, and its TCRdb copy is limited to in-frame clones, with some not included. This sample has around 30,000 clones, with about 91% found just once. The sequenced sample was CD4+ T cells from peripheral blood mononuclear cells, obtained in the second trimester of pregnancy. All receptors come from a female donor with multiple sclerosis, enrolled in a pregnancy study.

The gene calls are TRBV2 and TRBJ1-6, with a weak D call TRBD1 (5 bases). CDR3 length: 14 residues. With 8 bases removed from V and 1 base from J, the gap between germline ends came to 9 bases. Germline CDR1 reads SNHLY; CDR2 reads FYNNEI. CDR3 nucleotides: TGTGCCAGCGGGGCCACGTCCTATAATTCACCCCTCCACTTT. This gives the protein CASGATSYNSPLHF.

The chain has TRBV10-2 and TRBJ1-2; 7 bases map to TRBD1. The CDR3 covers 13 residues. Germline assignment: CDR1 WSHSY and CDR2 SAAADI. V gave up 2 bases and J gave up 3 bases; unmatched junction bases: 0. The CDR3 region is CASSETGDYGYTF. As DNA, the CDR3 is TGCGCCAGCAGTGAGACAGGGGACTATGGCTACACCTTC.

This clone was counted between two and nine times. The chain combines TRBV7-3 with TRBJ1-1; 7 bases map to TRBD1. Losses at the gene ends were 5 bases for V and 5 bases for J; bases not matched to a gene: 11. The germline CDR1 and CDR2 sequences are SGHTA and FQGTGA. There are 15 residues in the CDR3. The CDR3 DNA is TGTGCCAGCAGCCCTACGGGGACAGTAGCTACTGAAGCTTTCTTT. Translated, it gives CASSPTGTVATEAFF.

The genes are TRBV28 and TRBJ1-2, with D maybe TRBD1 (6 bases). The germline V and J ends were trimmed by 3 bases and 7 bases, with 12 bases remaining between them. CDR1 MDHEN and CDR2 SYDVKM come from the germline V gene. The CDR3 length is 13 residues. The CDR3 nucleotides read TGTGCCAGCAGTTTGAGTAGGGGGGGTGGCTACACCTTC. It yields the protein CASSLSRGGGYTF.

The genes are TRBV18 and TRBJ2-7, with 7 bases fitting TRBD1. The CDR3 is made up of 14 amino acids. CDR1 KGHSH and CDR2 LQKENI come from the germline V gene. J lost 0 bases, V lost 2 bases, and 1 base had no gene match. The CDR3 here is CASSPSGGSYEQYF. As DNA, the CDR3 is TGTGCCAGCTCACCATCAGGGGGCTCCTACGAGCAGTACTTC.

This chain links TRBV28 with TRBJ2-3; TRBD2 matches at 11 bases. V lost 6 bases to trimming and J lost 7 bases; unmatched junction nucleotides: 15. Looked up from germline, CDR1 is MDHEN and CDR2 is SYDVKM. The CDR3 is 17 residues long. The CDR3, as DNA: TGTGCCAGCAGCGCTGAACCGACTAGCGGGGCAGAGTATACGCAGTATTTT. Protein sequence: CASSAEPTSGAEYTQYF.

The chain uses TRBV7-2 and TRBJ1-2, with D uncertain. In germline, CDR1 is SGHTA, CDR2 FQGNSA. The CDR3 runs 15 residues. Trimming cost V 3 bases and J 2 bases, with 13 bases left between them. CDR3 DNA sequence: TGTGCCAGCAGCTTTTCTATTAACCCCAACTATGGCTACACCTTC. Translating gives CASSFSINPNYGYTF.

The J gene is TRBJ2-5, the V gene TRBV6-6, with 9 nucleotides matching TRBD1. The CDR3 is 15 amino acids. V shed 2 bases, J shed 9 bases, and the junction held 10 bases outside the gene matches. The V gene's germline CDR1 is MNHNY and CDR2 SVGAGI (reference sequence). The CDR3 sequence is CASSYRDRVHVSQYF. The CDR3 coding sequence is TGTGCCAGCAGTTACCGGGACAGGGTCCATGTGTCCCAGTACTTC.

The V gene is TRBV5-1, the J gene TRBJ2-3, with 8 bases fitting TRBD2. This CDR3 is built from 17 residues. Germline values: CDR1 SGHRS, CDR2 YFSETQ. V was pared by 0 bases and J by 6 bases, with 12 bases of the junction left unmatched. This CDR3 reads CASSLGVAGGRADTQYF. CDR3 sequence (DNA): TGCGCCAGCAGCTTGGGTGTTGCGGGGGGCCGCGCCGATACGCAGTATTTT.

The gene calls are TRBV5-4 and TRBJ2-2; 9 bases align to TRBD2. Germline V gene sequence: CDR1 SGHNT, CDR2 YYREEE (reference sequence). J lost 6 bases, V lost 4 bases, and 7 bases had no gene match. CDR3 length: 15 residues. CDR3 sequence (DNA): TGTGCCAGCAGCCCAGGCGGGGGGGCGCCCGGGGAGCTGTTTTTT. Its protein is CASSPGGGAPGELFF.

This clone was detected once. This chain uses TRBV2 with TRBJ2-3, with TRBD1 matching over 7 bases. V was pared by 10 bases and J by 0 bases, with 7 bases of the junction left unmatched. Germline CDR1 and CDR2: SNHLY and FYNNEI. The CDR3 length is 14 residues. This chain's CDR3 is CANDRDSSTDTQYF. The CDR3 nucleotides read TGTGCCAACGACCGGGACAGTAGCACAGATACGCAGTATTTT. Full variable domain (rest looked up from reference TRBV2 and TRBJ2-3): EPEVTQTPSHQVTQMGQEVILRCVPISNHLYFYWYRQILGQKVEFLVSFYNNEISEKSEIFDDQFSVERPDGSNFTLKIRSTKLEDSAMYFCANDRDSSTDTQYFGPGTRLTVL.

Only a few counts were recorded for this clone. The chain employs TRBV7-3 and TRBJ1-6; no firm D call. The CDR3 loop spans 14 amino acids. The germline gives CDR1 SGHTA, CDR2 FQGTGA. V lost 2 bases, J lost 7 bases, and 9 bases lay in between. CDR3 nucleotides: TGTGCCAGCAGCTTATCAGGTCCCAATTCACCCCTCCACTTT. Amino acid sequence: CASSLSGPNSPLHF.

This chain's CDR3 is CASSPLRQETEAFF. CDR3 nucleotide sequence: TGCGCCAGCAGCCCCTTAAGACAGGAGACTGAAGCTTTCTTT. This chain links TRBV5-1 with TRBJ1-1, with D perhaps TRBD1 (6 bases). The V gene's germline CDR1 is SGHRS and CDR2 YFSETQ. Trimming cost V 4 bases and J 5 bases, with 15 bases left between them. The CDR3 loop spans 14 amino acids.

J is TRBJ2-1 and V is TRBV5-6; D might be TRBD2 (6 bases). CDR1 and CDR2 from the germline V gene are SGHDT and YYEEEE. The CDR3 contains 16 residues. The ends were cut back, 0 bases at V and 0 bases at J, with 10 bases in the middle. CDR3 residues: CASSLGAGSSYNEQFF. CDR3 DNA: TGTGCCAGCAGCTTGGGGGCGGGGAGCTCCTACAATGAGCAGTTCTTC. The full variable domain, in which reference TRBV5-6 and TRBJ2-1 provide the parts outside the CDR3, is DAGVTQSPTHLIKTRGQQVTLRCSPKSGHDTVSWYQQALGQGPQFIFQYYEEEERQRGNFPDRFSGHQFPNYSSELNVNALLLGDSALYLCASSLGAGSSYNEQFFGPGTRLTVL.

The rearrangement uses TRBV7-2 and TRBJ2-3, with D maybe TRBD1 (5 bases). The germline CDR1 and CDR2 sequences are SGHTA and FQGNSA. The CDR3 extends over 14 amino acids. The V end was cut by 5 bases, the J end by 4 bases, with 13 bases between. The CDR3, as DNA: TGTGCCAGCAGCCCCTACCAGGGCGCAGATACGCAGTATTTT. Residues: CASSPYQGADTQYF.

This chain links TRBV19 with TRBJ2-1, with TRBD1 as a possible D gene (5 bases). This CDR3 spans 13 amino acids. Germline V CDR1 and CDR2: LNHDA, SQIVND (reference sequence). V dropped 7 bases and J dropped 3 bases, with 10 bases sitting between them. In DNA, the CDR3 is TGTGCCAGTAATCAGGGAAACTACAATGAGCAGTTCTTC. Its protein product is CASNQGNYNEQFF.

The chain combines TRBV9 with TRBJ1-2; 7 bases are shared with TRBD1. The V segment lost 3 bases and the J segment 4 bases; nucleotides outside the gene matches: 15. Germline CDR1 is SGDLS and CDR2 is YYNGEE. The CDR3 runs to 17 residues. The DNA for the CDR3 is TGTGCCAGCAGCGCTTTATCAACAGGGGTCTCCGGCTATGGCTACACCTTC. It encodes CASSALSTGVSGYGYTF.

The V and J genes are TRBV9 and TRBJ1-6; TRBD1 aligns across 7 bases. Germline CDR1 is SGDLS and CDR2 is YYNGEE. V gave up 2 bases and J gave up 5 bases; unmatched junction bases: 4. This CDR3 region has 15 residues. DNA for the CDR3: TGTGCCAGCAGCGTGGGACAGTTTAATAATTCACCCCTCCACTTT. Protein product: CASSVGQFNNSPLHF.

The CDR3 is CASSLVSGPTDTQYF. In DNA form, the CDR3 reads TGCGCCAGCAGCTTGGTGAGCGGGCCGACGGATACGCAGTATTTT. This chain joins TRBV5-1 and TRBJ2-3, with TRBD2 as a possible D gene (6 bases). Germline CDR1 and CDR2: SGHRS and YFSETQ. The length of the CDR3 is 15 residues. V was shortened by 0 bases and J by 6 bases, with 14 bases between the two germline ends. The whole variable domain, filled in from reference TRBV5-1 and TRBJ2-3, reads KAGVTQTPRYLIKTRGQQVTLSCSPISGHRSVSWYQQTPGQGLQFLFEYFSETQRNKGNFPGRFSGRQFSNSRSEMNVSTLELGDSALYLCASSLVSGPTDTQYFGPGTRLTVL.

The V gene is TRBV7-2, the J gene TRBJ2-3; the D is unclear. The V gene lost 1 base and the J gene lost 4 bases, with 9 bases spanning the gap. CDR3 size: 14 residues. CDR1 is SGHTA and CDR2 is FQGNSA in the germline V gene. The CDR3 here is CASSLDFFPDTQYF. Written as DNA, the CDR3 is TGTGCCAGCAGCTTAGATTTCTTTCCAGATACGCAGTATTTT. Filled out from reference TRBV7-2 and TRBJ2-3, the complete variable domain reads GAGVSQSPSNKVTEKGKDVELRCDPISGHTALYWYRQSLGQGLEFLIYFQGNSAPDKSGLPSDRFSAERTGGSVSTLTIQRTQQEDSAVYLCASSLDFFPDTQYFGPGTRLTVL.

The chain couples TRBV11-2 to TRBJ2-3; 9 nucleotides line up with TRBD2. This CDR3 contains 16 residues. V shed 5 bases and J 7 bases; nucleotides not matched to a gene: 13. Germline V gives CDR1 SGHAT, CDR2 FQNNGV. The CDR3 sequence is CASSPLGAGGPHTQYF. CDR3 bases: TGTGCCAGCAGCCCCCTCGGGGCGGGGGGGCCTCATACGCAGTATTTT.

Details on this clone: In the same sample, other DNA sequences code for this CDR3. The chain carries TRBV30 and TRBJ1-5, with D perhaps TRBD1 (6 bases). The V gene's germline CDR1 is GTSNPN and CDR2 SVGIG (reference sequence). Between the trimmed V and J ends, which lost 0 bases and 5 bases, there was a span of 8 bases. The CDR3 spans 13 residues. The CDR3 here is CAWSVQGDQPQHF. The CDR3 bases are TGTGCCTGGAGTGTACAGGGCGATCAGCCCCAGCATTTT. Filled out from reference TRBV30 and TRBJ1-5, the complete variable domain reads SQTIHQWPATLVQPVGSPLSLECTVEGTSNPNLYWYRQAAGRGLQLLFYSVGIGQISSEVPQNLSASRPQDRQFILSSKKLLLSDSGFYLCAWSVQGDQPQHFGDGTRLSIL.

The chain couples TRBV10-3 to TRBJ2-7; 9 positions agree with TRBD1. Germline V gives CDR1 ENHRY, CDR2 SYGVKD. Trimming removed 6 bases from V and 4 bases from J; junction bases left unmatched: 7. The CDR3 consists of 14 residues. This CDR3 is CAISEGGQGYEQYF. The CDR3 DNA follows: TGTGCCATCAGCGAAGGGGGACAGGGATACGAGCAGTACTTC.

This chain links TRBV9 with TRBJ2-2; D is unresolved. The V end was cut by 1 base, the J end by 0 bases, with 7 bases between. The germline gives CDR1 SGDLS, CDR2 YYNGEE. The CDR3 loop spans 15 amino acids. CDR3 nucleotide sequence: TGTGCCAGCAGCGTATCCCCCTCGAACACCGGGGAGCTGTTTTTT. This sequence encodes CASSVSPSNTGELFF.

The V call is TRBV27, the J call TRBJ1-6, with D possibly TRBD1 on 6 matching bases. The germline CDR1 and CDR2 sequences are MNHEY and SMNVEV (reference sequence). The ends were cut back, 4 bases at V and 13 bases at J, with 14 bases in the middle. The CDR3 length is 13 residues. The CDR3 coding sequence is TGTGCCAGCAGTTATGGGACATGGTCCCCCCTCCACTTT. This sequence encodes CASSYGTWSPLHF.

This sequence joins TRBV7-2 and TRBJ1-5, with D possibly being TRBD1 (6 bases). Germline V gene data show CDR1 as SGHTA and CDR2 as FQGNSA. The CDR3 runs 14 residues. V gave up 5 bases and J gave up 9 bases, with 17 bases separating them. The CDR3: CASSLGNQGMPQHF. DNA of the CDR3: TGTGCCAGCAGCCTGGGGAACCAGGGGATGCCCCAGCATTTT.

This rearrangement joins TRBV5-4 to TRBJ1-2, with D possibly matching TRBD1 (5 bases). The CDR3 totals 14 residues. Trimming pared 1 base from V and 3 bases from J, leaving 10 bases between. In germline, CDR1 is SGHNT, CDR2 YYREEE (reference sequence). The CDR3 loop is CASSLQGSYYGYTF. In nucleotides, the CDR3 is TGTGCCAGCAGCTTGCAGGGCAGTTACTATGGCTACACCTTC.

This chain connects TRBV7-9 to TRBJ1-1, with D possibly TRBD1 on 6 matching bases. Trimming took 3 bases from V and 4 from J, leaving 12 bases between them. Germline lookup yields CDR1 SEHNR and CDR2 FQNEAQ (reference sequence). This CDR3 has 14 amino acids. CDR3 residues: CASSFRNRATEAFF. The CDR3 bases are TGTGCCAGCAGCTTCAGAAACAGGGCCACTGAAGCTTTCTTT. The entire variable domain, with the rest obtained from reference TRBV7-9 and TRBJ1-1, is as follows: DTGVSQNPRHKITKRGQNVTFRCDPISEHNRLYWYRQTLGQGPEFLTYFQNEAQLEKSRLLSDRFSAERPKGSFSTLEIQRTEQGDSAMYLCASSFRNRATEAFFGQGTRLTVV.

V is TRBV7-9 and J is TRBJ2-3; TRBD1 might be the D (6 bases). In germline, CDR1 is SEHNR, CDR2 FQNEAQ (reference sequence). The germline V and J ends were trimmed by 8 bases and 2 bases, with 17 bases remaining between them. The CDR3 has 15 residues. CDR3 in DNA: TGTGCCAGCGTACTACAGGGTCACTCCACAGATACGCAGTATTTT. Amino acids: CASVLQGHSTDTQYF.

The chain combines TRBV7-3 with TRBJ2-6; tentative D call: TRBD1 (6 bases). The CDR3 spans 15 residues. CDR1 and CDR2 (germline): SGHTA, FQGTGA. Trimming removed 5 bases at V and 1 base at J, with 9 bases between. For the CDR3, the DNA is TGTGCCAGCAGCACCACAGGGTCTGGGGCCAACGTCCTGACTTTC. It is translated as CASSTTGSGANVLTF.

The chain recombines TRBV10-3 with TRBJ1-6; the D gene is possibly TRBD1 (6 bases). This CDR3 comprises 15 residues. With 6 bases removed from V and 5 bases from J, the gap between germline ends came to 14 bases. Germline V gene data show CDR1 as ENHRY and CDR2 as SYGVKD. CDR3 nucleotide sequence: TGTGCCATCAGGGATTCAGGGGTGAATAATTCACCCCTCCACTTT. This sequence encodes CAIRDSGVNNSPLHF.